The clone carrying this TCR beta chain was seen repeatedly, ten times or more. Antigen specificity is unknown. The sample originates from a study of response to subunit inactivated influenza vaccine. TCRdb analysed the RT-PCR reads with MiXCR anew, one entry per CDR3 protein. The table includes about 500,000 distinct CDR3 sequences, under 8.5% detected once. The CDR3 loop spans 14 amino acids. Germline CDR1 SGHTA, CDR2 FQGNSA. The ends were cut back, 6 bases at V and 1 base at J, with 9 bases in the middle. Overall study findings and caveats: A suggestion made by the authors is that each seasonal influenza vaccination recruits few new T cells.

This chain joins TRBV7-2 and TRBJ2-2; D may be TRBD1 or TRBD2 (5 bases each). Sequenced material: PBMCs from blood, taken less than 30 months after vaccination. The sequence came from a man between 50 and 69 years old who received an inactivated influenza vaccine. Written as DNA, the CDR3 is TGTGCCAGCAGGGTTGGGGGGAACACCGGGGAGCTGTTTTTT. This encodes CASRVGGNTGELFF.